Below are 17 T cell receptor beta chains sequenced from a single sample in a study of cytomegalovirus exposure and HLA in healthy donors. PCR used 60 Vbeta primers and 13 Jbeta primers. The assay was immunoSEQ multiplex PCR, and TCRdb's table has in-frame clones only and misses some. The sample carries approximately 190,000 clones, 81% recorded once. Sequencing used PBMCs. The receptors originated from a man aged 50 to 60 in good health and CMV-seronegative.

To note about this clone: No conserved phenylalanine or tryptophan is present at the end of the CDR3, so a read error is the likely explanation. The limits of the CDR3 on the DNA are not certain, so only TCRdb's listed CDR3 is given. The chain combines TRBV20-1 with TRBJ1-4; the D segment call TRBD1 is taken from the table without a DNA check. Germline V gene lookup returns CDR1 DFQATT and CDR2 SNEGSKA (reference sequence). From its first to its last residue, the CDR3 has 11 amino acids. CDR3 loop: CSARDGPLWII.

CDR3 in DNA: TGTGCCAGCAGTTACAGGAATTACGCTGAAGCTTTCTTT. Translated, it gives CASSYRNYAEAFF. The chain combines TRBV6-9 with TRBJ1-1; no reliable D call. The CDR3 sequence is 13 residues long. V was clipped by 3 bases and J by 6 bases, with 11 bases between them. CDR1 is MNHGY and CDR2 is SVAAGI in the germline V gene.

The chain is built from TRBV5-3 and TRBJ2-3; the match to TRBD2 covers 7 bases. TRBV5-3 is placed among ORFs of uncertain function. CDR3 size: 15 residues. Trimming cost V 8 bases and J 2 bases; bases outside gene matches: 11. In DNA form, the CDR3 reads TGTGCCAGGGTTAGCCGGGACTATATCACAGATACGCAGTATTTT. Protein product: CARVSRDYITDTQYF.

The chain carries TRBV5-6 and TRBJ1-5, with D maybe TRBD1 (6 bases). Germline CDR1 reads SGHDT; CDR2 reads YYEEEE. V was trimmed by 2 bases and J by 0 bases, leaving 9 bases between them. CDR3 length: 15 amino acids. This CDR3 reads CASSFRGASNQPQHF. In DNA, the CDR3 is TGTGCCAGCAGCTTTCGGGGGGCTAGCAATCAGCCCCAGCATTTT.

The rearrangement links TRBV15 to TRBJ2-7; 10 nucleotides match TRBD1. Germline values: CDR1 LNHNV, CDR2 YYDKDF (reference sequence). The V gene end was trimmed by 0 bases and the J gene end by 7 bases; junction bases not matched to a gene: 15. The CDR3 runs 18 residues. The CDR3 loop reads CATSRDYPQGTGAKEQYF. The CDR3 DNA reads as TGTGCCACCAGCAGAGATTACCCCCAGGGGACAGGGGCTAAGGAGCAGTACTTC. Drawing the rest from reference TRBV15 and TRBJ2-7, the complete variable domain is DAMVIQNPRYQVTQFGKPVTLSCSQTLNHNVMYWYQQKSSQAPKLLFHYYDKDFNNEADTPDNFQSRRPNTSFCFLDIRSPGLGDTAMYLCATSRDYPQGTGAKEQYFGPGTRLTVT.

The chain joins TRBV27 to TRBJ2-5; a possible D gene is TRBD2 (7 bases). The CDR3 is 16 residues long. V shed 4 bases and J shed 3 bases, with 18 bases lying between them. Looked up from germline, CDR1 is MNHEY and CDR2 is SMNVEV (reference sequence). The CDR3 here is CASSSGGPSIKETQYF. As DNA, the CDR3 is TGTGCCAGCAGTTCGGGGGGCCCCTCAATTAAAGAGACCCAGTACTTC.

The CDR3 sequence: CASSKEGGSYNEQFF. CDR3 bases: TGTGCCAGCAGTAAAGAGGGGGGGTCCTACAATGAGCAGTTCTTC. The chain has TRBV2 and TRBJ2-1, with a weak D call TRBD2 (7 bases). CDR1 is SNHLY and CDR2 is FYNNEI in the germline V gene. CDR3 length: 15 amino acids. V lost 5 bases and J lost 1, with 12 bases in between.

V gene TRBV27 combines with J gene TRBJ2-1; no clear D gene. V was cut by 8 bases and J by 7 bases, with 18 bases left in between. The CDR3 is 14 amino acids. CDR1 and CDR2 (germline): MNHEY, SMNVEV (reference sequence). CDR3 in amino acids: CASSPHPVLNEQFF. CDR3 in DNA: TGTGCCAGCTCACCCCACCCCGTACTGAATGAGCAGTTCTTC.

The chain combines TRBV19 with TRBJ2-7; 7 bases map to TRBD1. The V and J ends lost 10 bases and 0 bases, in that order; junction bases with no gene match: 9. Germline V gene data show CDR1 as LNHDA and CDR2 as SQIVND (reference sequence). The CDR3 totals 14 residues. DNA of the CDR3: TGTGCCACCGGCGACAGGGCCAGCTCCTACGAGCAGTACTTC. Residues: CATGDRASSYEQYF.

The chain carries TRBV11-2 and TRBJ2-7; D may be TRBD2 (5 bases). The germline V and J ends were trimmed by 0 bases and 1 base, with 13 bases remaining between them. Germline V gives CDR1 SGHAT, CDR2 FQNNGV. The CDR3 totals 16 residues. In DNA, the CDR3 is TGTGCCAGCAGCTTAGAGCTTACGGGGTCGTCCTACGAGCAGTACTTC. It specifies CASSLELTGSSYEQYF.

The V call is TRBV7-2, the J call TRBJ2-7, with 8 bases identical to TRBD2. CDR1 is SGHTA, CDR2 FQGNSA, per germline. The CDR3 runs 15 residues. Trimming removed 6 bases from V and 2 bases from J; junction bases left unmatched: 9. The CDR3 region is CASSIAGQVPYEQYF. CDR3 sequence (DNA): TGTGCCAGCAGTATAGCGGGGCAGGTCCCCTACGAGCAGTACTTC. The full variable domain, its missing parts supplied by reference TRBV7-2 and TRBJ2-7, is GAGVSQSPSNKVTEKGKDVELRCDPISGHTALYWYRQSLGQGLEFLIYFQGNSAPDKSGLPSDRFSAERTGGSVSTLTIQRTQQEDSAVYLCASSIAGQVPYEQYFGPGTRLTVT.

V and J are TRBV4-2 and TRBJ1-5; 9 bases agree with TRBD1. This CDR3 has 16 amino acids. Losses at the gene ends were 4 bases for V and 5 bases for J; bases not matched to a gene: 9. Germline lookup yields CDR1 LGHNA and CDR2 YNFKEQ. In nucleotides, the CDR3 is TGTGCCAGCAGCCGAAAAATGGACAGGGGATATCAGCCCCAGCATTTT. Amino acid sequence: CASSRKMDRGYQPQHF.

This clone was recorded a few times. CDR3 sequence (DNA): TGTGCCAGTAGGGGGGACTCCTATGGCGGCTACACCTTC. Translation: CASRGDSYGGYTF. The gene calls are TRBV19 and TRBJ1-2; tentatively, D is TRBD1 (5 bases). CDR3 length: 13 amino acids. Per germline, CDR1 LNHDA and CDR2 SQIVND (reference sequence). V gave up 6 bases and J gave up 8 bases, with 16 bases separating them.

CDR3 nucleotide sequence: TGTGCCAGCAGCCCTACAGGGGGAAGCTCCTATAATTCACCCCTCCACTTT. Translation: CASSPTGGSSYNSPLHF. The rearrangement joins TRBV14 to TRBJ1-6; 8 positions match TRBD1. Germline CDR1 and CDR2: SGHDN and FVKESK. The CDR3 has 17 residues. The V and J ends lost 4 bases and 0 bases, in that order; junction bases with no gene match: 5.

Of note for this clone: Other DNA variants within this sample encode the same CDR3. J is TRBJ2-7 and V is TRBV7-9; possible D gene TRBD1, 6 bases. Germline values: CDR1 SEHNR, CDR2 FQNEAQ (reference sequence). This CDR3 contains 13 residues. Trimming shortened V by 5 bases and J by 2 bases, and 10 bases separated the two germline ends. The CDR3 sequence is CASSLGQPYEQYF. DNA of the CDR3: TGTGCCAGCAGCCTCGGACAGCCCTACGAGCAGTACTTC.

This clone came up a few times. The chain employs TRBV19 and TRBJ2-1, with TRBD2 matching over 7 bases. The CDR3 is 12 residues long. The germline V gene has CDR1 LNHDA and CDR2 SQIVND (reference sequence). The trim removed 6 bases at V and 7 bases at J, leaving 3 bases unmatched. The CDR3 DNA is TGTGCCAGTAGCGGGGGGAATAATGAGCAGTTCTTC. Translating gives CASSGGNNEQFF.

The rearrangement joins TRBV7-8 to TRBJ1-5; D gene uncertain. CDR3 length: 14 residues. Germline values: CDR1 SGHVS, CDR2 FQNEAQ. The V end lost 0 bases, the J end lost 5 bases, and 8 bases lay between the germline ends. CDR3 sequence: CASSLAGRDQPQHF. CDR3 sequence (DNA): TGTGCCAGCAGCTTAGCAGGGAGGGATCAGCCCCAGCATTTT.